The rows below give T cell receptor beta chains drawn from one sample of a study of T cells in Graves' hyperthyroidism and ophthalmopathy. In TCRdb, the multiplex PCR reads were re-called with MiXCR into one record per CDR3 protein. The top ten clones hold roughly 17% of a sample with 400,000 to 500,000 distinct CDR3 sequences, 13% to 15% of them seen once. Sequences were obtained from blood. The receptors here all came from a woman in her late teens or twenties with Graves' hyperthyroidism. CDR3s include the opening cysteine and the closing phenylalanine or tryptophan. The D gene is left open where the match is weak. Only some rows state a clone size, as once, few, many or a class for expanded clones.

>TRBJ2-2|TRBV30|many|-
CAWSVSLTGELFF
TGTGCCTGGAGTGTAAGTTTGACCGGGGAGCTGTTTTTT
>TRBJ1-4|TRBV2|many|-
CASRLATTNEKLFF
TGTGCCAGCAGACTAGCAACAACTAATGAAAAACTGTTTTTT
>TRBJ2-7|TRBV2|-|TRBD1
CASSSDRGEDEQYF
TGTGCCAGCAGCTCCGACAGGGGAGAGGACGAGCAGTACTTC
>TRBJ2-3|TRBV11-3|many|TRBD2
CASSPAGYSTDTQYF
TGTGCCAGCAGCCCAGCGGGATATAGCACAGATACGCAGTATTTT
>TRBJ1-2|TRBV6-5|many|-
CAGSYEQTDGYTF
TGTGCCGGCAGTTACGAACAGACGGATGGCTACACCTTC
>TRBJ1-4|TRBV5-1|-|-
CASSLVGNPSEKLFF
TGCGCCAGCAGCTTGGTGGGTAACCCAAGTGAAAAACTGTTTTTT
>TRBJ1-2|TRBV5-1|many|-
CASSLDSWVSTSGYTF
TGCGCCAGCAGCTTGGATAGCTGGGTCAGCACCTCAGGCTACACCTTC
>TRBJ1-3|TRBV30|many|-
CAWNVGSSGNAIYF
TGTGCCTGGAATGTCGGGAGCTCTGGAAACGCCATATATTTT
>TRBJ1-1|TRBV19|many|-
CASSRWNTEAFF
TGTGCCAGTAGTCGGTGGAACACTGAAGCTTTCTTT
>TRBJ1-4|TRBV29-1|few|-
CSVMGQPATNEKLFF
TGCAGCGTTATGGGACAACCTGCAACTAATGAAAAACTGTTTTTT
>TRBJ1-1|TRBV27|many|-
CASTKDSCLNTEAFF
TGTGCCAGCACCAAGGACAGTTGCCTGAACACTGAAGCTTTCTTT
>TRBJ1-1|TRBV9|many|-
CASSAPGTHGAFF
TGTGCCAGCAGCGCCCCAGGGACACATGGAGCTTTCTTT
>TRBJ2-5|TRBV9|many|TRBD2
CASSPGTSGSEPQYF
TGTGCCAGCAGCCCCGGGACTAGCGGATCGGAACCCCAGTACTTC
>TRBJ2-7|TRBV27|many|TRBD2
CASSLGGLAFYEQYF
TGTGCCAGCAGTTTAGGGGGACTAGCATTCTACGAGCAGTACTTC
>TRBJ1-1|TRBV5-1|many|-
CASRGGENTEAFF
TGCGCCAGCAGGGGTGGAGAGAACACTGAAGCTTTCTTT
>TRBJ1-2|TRBV5-1|many|-
CASSLVGGVNYGYTF
TGCGCCAGCAGCTTGGTAGGGGGTGTAAACTATGGCTACACCTTC
>TRBJ2-7|TRBV5-8|-|TRBD1
CATRSPYRDRRDEQYF
TGTGCCACCCGATCACCGTACCGGGACAGACGGGACGAGCAGTACTTC
>TRBJ2-1|TRBV11-3|many|TRBD2
CASSLGTSAISYNEQFF
TGTGCCAGCAGCTTGGGGACTAGCGCCATCTCCTACAATGAGCAGTTCTTC
>TRBJ2-1|TRBV6-1|-|TRBD2
CASSEGWTSSAPQFF
TGTGCCAGCAGTGAAGGGTGGACTAGCAGTGCCCCGCAGTTCTTC
>TRBJ2-1|TRBV27|many|-
CASSLVPRWGSAEQFF
TGTGCCAGCAGTTTAGTACCCAGGTGGGGGTCGGCTGAGCAGTTCTTC
>TRBJ1-1|TRBV9|few|-
CASSGRLDTEAFF
TGTGCCAGCAGCGGGCGGCTGGACACTGAAGCTTTCTTT
>TRBJ2-5|TRBV29-1|many|TRBD2
CSVDGGGKTQYF
TGCAGCGTTGACGGGGGAGGGAAGACCCAGTACTTC
>TRBJ2-5|TRBV11-1|many|-
CASSLRERETQYF
TGTGCCAGCAGCTTAAGGGAGCGAGAGACCCAGTACTTC
>TRBJ2-6|TRBV7-9|many|-
CASSGPGGANVLTF
TGTGCCAGCAGCGGACCCGGCGGGGCCAACGTCCTGACTTTC
>TRBJ2-3|TRBV12-3/TRBV12-4|-|-
CASVGVGPTQYF
TGTGCCAGCGTTGGGGTGGGACCTACGCAGTATTTT
>TRBJ2-3|TRBV30|many|-
CAWSRRAGFADTQYF
TGTGCCTGGAGTCGGCGGGCGGGATTCGCAGATACGCAGTATTTT
>TRBJ2-2|TRBV5-1|many|TRBD1
CASGLQGATNTGELFF
TGCGCCAGCGGTCTACAGGGGGCTACGAACACCGGGGAGCTGTTTTTT
>TRBJ1-1|TRBV7-9|-|TRBD1
CASSPNRGLGTEAFF
TGTGCCAGCAGCCCGAACAGGGGGCTAGGCACTGAAGCTTTCTTT
>TRBJ1-5|TRBV24-1|many|-
CATSDTGGIQPQHF
TGTGCCACCAGTGATACTGGGGGAATTCAGCCCCAGCATTTT
>TRBJ1-2|TRBV12-3/TRBV12-4|-|TRBD1
CASSTGTGGGYTF
TGTGCCAGCAGTACAGGGACAGGGGGTGGCTACACCTTC
>TRBJ1-1|TRBV12-3/TRBV12-4|many|-
CASSLGQITEAFF
TGTGCCAGCAGTTTAGGGCAAATCACTGAAGCTTTCTTT
>TRBJ2-1|TRBV12-3/TRBV12-4|few|TRBD2
CASSKLAGVINEQFF
TGTGCCAGCAGCAAACTAGCGGGAGTTATCAATGAGCAGTTCTTC
>TRBJ2-7|TRBV6-2/TRBV6-3|many|TRBD1
CASSFGQGQGFYEQYF
TGTGCCAGCAGTTTCGGGCAGGGACAGGGGTTCTACGAGCAGTACTTC
>TRBJ2-3|TRBV27|many|-
CASSLSLDADTQYF
TGTGCCAGCAGTTTATCTTTGGATGCAGATACGCAGTATTTT
>TRBJ1-2|TRBV30|-|-
CAWSSRVRTDAIYGYTF
TGTGCCTGGAGTTCTCGGGTCAGGACCGATGCTATCTATGGCTACACCTTC
>TRBJ2-1|TRBV27|many|TRBD2
CASSFGLADNEQFF
TGTGCCAGCAGTTTTGGACTAGCGGACAATGAGCAGTTCTTC